This T cell receptor beta chain was sequenced for a study of T-cell reconstitution after alpha-beta-depleted transplantation in children. The TCRbeta library incorporated unique molecular identifiers. TCRdb itself ran the PCR reads through MiXCR, one entry per CDR3 protein. This table holds about 360,000 distinct CDR3 sequences, 10% to 15% found once. The V gene's germline CDR1 is SNHLY and CDR2 FYNNEI. The CDR3 is made up of 15 amino acids. Trimming pared 2 bases from V and 0 bases from J, leaving 8 bases between. Specimen: PBMCs, collected from the stem cell graft. This chain connects TRBV2 to TRBJ1-3; no definite D call. The sequence was obtained from a human donor who donated a stem cell graft to a child with Fanconi anemia. CDR3 sequence: CASSENRRSGNTIYF. The CDR3 DNA follows: TGTGCCAGCAGTGAAAACCGGCGCTCTGGAAACACCATATATTTT.